The entry below describes one TCR beta chain. Libraries were prepared by immunoSEQ multiplex PCR; TCRdb keeps only in-frame clonotypes and omits some of them. Here the sample spans about 85,000 clones, 80% to 90% being singletons. These data originate in a study of T cell responses to AZD1222 COVID-19 vaccine. Germline lookup yields CDR1 LGHDT and CDR2 YNNKEL (reference sequence). The V and J ends lost 4 bases and 3 bases respectively, with 4 bases between them. This CDR3 has 11 amino acids. This specimen was peripheral blood, taken on day 0 of AZD1222 vaccination. The TCR sequence derives from an adult in good health. The chain has TRBV3-1 (or the pseudogene TRBV3-2) and TRBJ2-7; D is undetermined. The CDR3 DNA sequence: TGTGCCAGCAGCCCCAACTACGAGCAGTACTTC. Translated: CASSPNYEQYF.